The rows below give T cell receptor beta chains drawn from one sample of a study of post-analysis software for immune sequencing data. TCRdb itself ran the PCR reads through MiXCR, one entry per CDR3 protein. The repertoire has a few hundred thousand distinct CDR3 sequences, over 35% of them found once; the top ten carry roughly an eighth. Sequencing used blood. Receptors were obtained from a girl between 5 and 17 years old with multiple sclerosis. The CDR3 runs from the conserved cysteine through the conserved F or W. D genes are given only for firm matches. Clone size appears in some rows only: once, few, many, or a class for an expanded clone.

CDR3: CASSLVGEPYNEQFF
DNA: TGTGCCAGCAGCTTAGTGGGTGAGCCCTACAATGAGCAGTTCTTC
J: TRBJ2-1
D: NA
V: TRBV7-2
size: NA

CDR3: CASSQDGQGTDTQYF
DNA: TGCGCCAGCAGCCAAGATGGACAGGGCACAGATACGCAGTATTTT
J: TRBJ2-3
D: TRBD1
V: TRBV4-1
size: NA

CDR3: CASTELLGEETQYF
DNA: TGCGCCAGCACCGAGCTGCTGGGCGAAGAGACCCAGTACTTC
J: TRBJ2-5
D: NA
V: TRBV5-1
size: NA

CDR3: CASSVLAGGGNEQYF
DNA: TGTGCCAGCAGCGTTCTAGCGGGAGGGGGAAATGAGCAGTACTTC
J: TRBJ2-5
D: TRBD2
V: TRBV5-6
size: NA

CDR3: CASSVRNTEAFF
DNA: TGTGCCAGCAGTGTGCGGAACACTGAAGCTTTCTTT
J: TRBJ1-1
D: NA
V: TRBV25-1
size: NA

CDR3: CASSPGTGGYEQYF
DNA: TGTGCCAGCAGTCCCGGGACAGGGGGCTACGAGCAGTACTTC
J: TRBJ2-7
D: TRBD1
V: TRBV18
size: many

CDR3: CASSLDRSGLKQYF
DNA: TGTGCCAGCAGTTTGGATCGTTCCGGTCTTAAGCAGTATTTT
J: TRBJ2-3
D: NA
V: TRBV12-3/TRBV12-4
size: NA

CDR3: CASSQGRGRFF
DNA: TGTGCCAGCAGCCAAGGCAGGGGCAGGTTCTTC
J: TRBJ2-1
D: NA
V: TRBV3-1
size: NA

CDR3: CASSWGGTGSYNEQFF
DNA: TGTGCCAGCAGTTGGGGTGGAACAGGCTCCTACAATGAGCAGTTCTTC
J: TRBJ2-1
D: NA
V: TRBV27
size: NA

CDR3: CASSPVTGSNQPQHF
DNA: TGTGCCAGCAGCCCTGTGACAGGAAGCAATCAGCCCCAGCATTTT
J: TRBJ1-5
D: NA
V: TRBV6-5
size: NA

CDR3: CASSPRGSGNEQFF
DNA: TGTGCCAGCAGTCCAAGAGGTAGTGGGAATGAGCAGTTCTTC
J: TRBJ2-1
D: NA
V: TRBV12-3/TRBV12-4
size: NA

CDR3: CASSPPTGVTYEQYF
DNA: TGTGCCAGCAGCCCCCCGACAGGCGTAACCTACGAGCAGTACTTC
J: TRBJ2-7
D: NA
V: TRBV7-9
size: few

CDR3: CASSHGTSGRNVFGEQYF
DNA: TGTGCCAGCAGTCATGGGACTAGCGGGAGGAATGTCTTTGGGGAGCAGTACTTC
J: TRBJ2-7
D: TRBD2
V: TRBV12-3/TRBV12-4
size: few

CDR3: CASSVDGSYEQYF
DNA: TGTGCCAGCAGCGTAGACGGGAGCTACGAGCAGTACTTC
J: TRBJ2-7
D: NA
V: TRBV9
size: few

CDR3: CASSRLAENTEAFF
DNA: TGTGCCAGCAGTAGGTTGGCCGAGAACACTGAAGCTTTCTTT
J: TRBJ1-1
D: NA
V: TRBV12-3/TRBV12-4
size: NA

CDR3: CASRLTGGQETQYF
DNA: TGTGCCAGCAGACTGACAGGGGGGCAAGAGACCCAGTACTTC
J: TRBJ2-5
D: TRBD1
V: TRBV3-1
size: NA

CDR3: CASSLRAGEGPQFF
DNA: TGTGCCAGCAGCTTAAGGGCGGGAGAAGGCCCCCAGTTCTTC
J: TRBJ2-1
D: TRBD2
V: TRBV7-2
size: NA

CDR3: CASSLGFTSGYTDTQYF
DNA: TGCGCCAGCAGCTTGGGGTTTACTAGCGGATATACAGATACGCAGTATTTT
J: TRBJ2-3
D: TRBD2
V: TRBV5-1
size: NA

CDR3: CSVQGRTYEQYF
DNA: TGCAGCGTTCAGGGCAGAACCTACGAGCAGTACTTC
J: TRBJ2-7
D: NA
V: TRBV29-1
size: few

CDR3: CASSLTPVKEAFF
DNA: TGTGCCAGCAGCTTAACGCCGGTGAAGGAAGCTTTCTTT
J: TRBJ1-1
D: NA
V: TRBV7-3
size: NA

CDR3: CASRTGLAGKGEGISYNEQFF
DNA: TGCGCCAGCAGAACAGGACTAGCGGGAAAAGGGGAGGGGATCTCCTACAATGAGCAGTTCTTC
J: TRBJ2-1
D: TRBD2
V: TRBV10-2
size: NA

CDR3: CASSRSGTTSYNEQFF
DNA: TGTGCCAGCAGTCGTTCCGGGACCACTTCCTACAATGAGCAGTTCTTC
J: TRBJ2-1
D: NA
V: TRBV9
size: few

CDR3: CASSLRGTGLDEQYF
DNA: TGTGCCAGCAGCTTAAGAGGGACAGGGCTGGACGAGCAGTACTTC
J: TRBJ2-7
D: TRBD1
V: TRBV7-9
size: few

CDR3: CASTPGGTGSPYEQYF
DNA: TGTGCCAGCACCCCCGGGGGGACAGGGAGCCCCTACGAGCAGTACTTC
J: TRBJ2-7
D: TRBD1
V: TRBV28
size: few

CDR3: CASSPTVWNEQFF
DNA: TGTGCCAGCAGTCCCACGGTGTGGAATGAGCAGTTCTTC
J: TRBJ2-1
D: NA
V: TRBV12-3/TRBV12-4
size: NA

CDR3: CASSASGRNTDTQYF
DNA: TGTGCCAGCAGTGCTAGCGGGCGAAACACAGATACGCAGTATTTT
J: TRBJ2-3
D: TRBD2
V: TRBV6-6
size: NA

CDR3: CAVRGRSTDSQYF
DNA: TGTGCCGTACGGGGCCGAAGCACAGATTCGCAGTATTTT
J: TRBJ2-3
D: NA
V: TRBV28
size: few

CDR3: CASRDAERYEQYF
DNA: TGTGCCAGCAGAGATGCCGAAAGATACGAGCAGTACTTC
J: TRBJ2-7
D: NA
V: TRBV2
size: NA

CDR3: CATSIFSGTFPGGQFF
DNA: TGTGCCACCAGCATTTTTTCCGGGACCTTCCCGGGGGGGCAGTTCTTC
J: TRBJ2-1
D: TRBD2
V: TRBV15
size: few

CDR3: CASRLVLAETQYF
DNA: TGCGCCAGCAGATTGGTGCTAGCGGAGACCCAGTACTTC
J: TRBJ2-5
D: NA
V: TRBV5-1
size: many

CDR3: CASYGQKETQYF
DNA: TGTGCCAGTTACGGACAGAAAGAGACCCAGTACTTC
J: TRBJ2-5
D: NA
V: TRBV2
size: NA

CDR3: CASSEDRGGVNEQFF
DNA: TGTGCCAGCAGTGAGGATCGGGGAGGGGTCAATGAGCAGTTCTTC
J: TRBJ2-1
D: TRBD2
V: TRBV6-2/TRBV6-3
size: NA

CDR3: CASSLVRDRGLYEQYF
DNA: TGTGCCAGCAGTTTAGTGAGGGACAGGGGGCTCTACGAGCAGTACTTC
J: TRBJ2-7
D: TRBD1
V: TRBV12-3/TRBV12-4
size: few

CDR3: CASSDTRDGYTF
DNA: TGTGCCAGCAGCGACACCAGGGATGGCTACACCTTC
J: TRBJ1-2
D: NA
V: TRBV9
size: NA

CDR3: CASSQAAAANTGELFF
DNA: TGTGCCAGCAGCCAAGCAGCAGCAGCGAACACCGGGGAGCTGTTTTTT
J: TRBJ2-2
D: NA
V: TRBV3-1
size: few

CDR3: CASSQEGQNQPQHF
DNA: TGTGCCAGCAGCCAAGAGGGACAGAATCAGCCCCAGCATTTT
J: TRBJ1-5
D: TRBD1
V: TRBV3-1
size: NA

CDR3: CASSHYGTGSGEQYF
DNA: TGCGCCAGCAGCCATTACGGGACAGGATCGGGGGAGCAGTACTTC
J: TRBJ2-7
D: TRBD1
V: TRBV5-1
size: NA

CDR3: CSARVTPSSSGELFF
DNA: TGCAGTGCTAGAGTGACTCCTTCCTCCTCCGGGGAGCTGTTTTTT
J: TRBJ2-2
D: NA
V: TRBV20-1
size: NA

CDR3: CASSEYSYQETQYF
DNA: TGTGCCAGCAGTGAATACTCGTACCAAGAGACCCAGTACTTC
J: TRBJ2-5
D: NA
V: TRBV25-1
size: NA

CDR3: CASSYLGAGGSSYEQYF
DNA: TGTGCCAGCAGCTACCTCGGGGCGGGAGGCTCCTCCTACGAGCAGTACTTC
J: TRBJ2-7
D: TRBD2
V: TRBV5-6
size: NA

CDR3: CASSQDWREGFKGQFF
DNA: TGTGCCAGCAGCCAAGATTGGCGGGAGGGGTTCAAGGGGCAGTTCTTC
J: TRBJ2-1
D: TRBD2
V: TRBV4-2
size: NA

CDR3: CSAPTGSETQYF
DNA: TGCAGTGCTCCGACAGGATCGGAGACCCAGTACTTC
J: TRBJ2-5
D: NA
V: TRBV20-1
size: few

CDR3: CASSFTGTGGGMNTEAFF
DNA: TGCGCCAGCAGCTTCACCGGGACAGGGGGGGGTATGAACACTGAAGCTTTCTTT
J: TRBJ1-1
D: TRBD1
V: TRBV5-1
size: NA

CDR3: CASSLDQGVNSPLHF
DNA: TGCGCCAGCAGCTTGGACCAGGGCGTTAATTCACCCCTCCACTTT
J: TRBJ1-6
D: NA
V: TRBV5-1
size: NA